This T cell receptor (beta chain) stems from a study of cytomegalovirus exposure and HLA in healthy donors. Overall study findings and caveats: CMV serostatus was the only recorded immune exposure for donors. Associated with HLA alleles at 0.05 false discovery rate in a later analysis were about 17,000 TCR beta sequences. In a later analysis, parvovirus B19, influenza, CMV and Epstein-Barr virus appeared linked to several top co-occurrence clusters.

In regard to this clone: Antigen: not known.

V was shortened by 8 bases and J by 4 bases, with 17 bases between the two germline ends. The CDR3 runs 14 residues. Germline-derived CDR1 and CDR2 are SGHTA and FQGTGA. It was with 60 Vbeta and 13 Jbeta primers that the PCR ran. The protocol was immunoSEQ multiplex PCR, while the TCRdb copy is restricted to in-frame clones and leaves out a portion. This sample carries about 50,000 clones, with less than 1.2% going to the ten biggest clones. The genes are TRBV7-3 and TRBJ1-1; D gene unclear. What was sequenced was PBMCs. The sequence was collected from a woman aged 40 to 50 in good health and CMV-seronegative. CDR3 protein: CASSTGVSGTEAFF. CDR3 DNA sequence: TGTGCCAGCTCCACCGGGGTCTCGGGCACTGAAGCTTTCTTT. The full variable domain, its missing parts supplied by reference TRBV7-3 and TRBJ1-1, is GAGVSQTPSNKVTEKGKYVELRCDPISGHTALYWYRQSLGQGPEFLIYFQGTGAADDSGLPNDRFFAVRPEGSVSTLKIQRTERGDSAVYLCASSTGVSGTEAFFGQGTRLTVV.